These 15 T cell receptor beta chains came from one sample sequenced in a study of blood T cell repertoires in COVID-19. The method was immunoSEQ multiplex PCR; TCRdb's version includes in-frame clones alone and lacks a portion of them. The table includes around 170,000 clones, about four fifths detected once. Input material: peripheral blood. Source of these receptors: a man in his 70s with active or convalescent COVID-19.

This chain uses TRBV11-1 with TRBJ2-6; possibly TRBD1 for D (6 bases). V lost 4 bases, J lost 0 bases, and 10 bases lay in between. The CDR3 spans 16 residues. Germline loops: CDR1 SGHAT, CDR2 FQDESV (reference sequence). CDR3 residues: CASSWQGSSGANVLTF. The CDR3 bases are TGTGCCAGCAGCTGGCAGGGGTCCTCTGGGGCCAACGTCCTGACTTTC.

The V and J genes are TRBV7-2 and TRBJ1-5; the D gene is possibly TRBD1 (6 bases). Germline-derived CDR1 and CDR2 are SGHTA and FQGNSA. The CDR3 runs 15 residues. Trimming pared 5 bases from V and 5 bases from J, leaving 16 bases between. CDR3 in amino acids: CASSPQGWYDQPQHF. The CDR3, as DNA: TGTGCCAGCAGCCCCCAGGGGTGGTACGATCAGCCCCAGCATTTT.

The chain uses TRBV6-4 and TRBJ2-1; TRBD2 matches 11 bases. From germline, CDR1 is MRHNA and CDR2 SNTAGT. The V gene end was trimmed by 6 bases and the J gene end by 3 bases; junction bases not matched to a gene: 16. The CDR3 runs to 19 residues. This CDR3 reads CASSLFSGRAEGGYNEQFF. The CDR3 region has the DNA TGTGCCAGCAGCCTATTTAGCGGGAGGGCCGAGGGGGGCTACAATGAGCAGTTCTTC.

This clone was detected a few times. The CDR3 region has the DNA TGTGCCAGTGTGCGGGGCTCTGGAAACACCATATATTTT. Its translation: CASVRGSGNTIYF. The chain carries TRBV19 and TRBJ1-3; D remains unclear. This CDR3 region has 13 residues. The V end was cut by 8 bases, the J end by 0 bases, with 8 bases between. Germline V gene sequence: CDR1 LNHDA, CDR2 SQIVND (reference sequence).

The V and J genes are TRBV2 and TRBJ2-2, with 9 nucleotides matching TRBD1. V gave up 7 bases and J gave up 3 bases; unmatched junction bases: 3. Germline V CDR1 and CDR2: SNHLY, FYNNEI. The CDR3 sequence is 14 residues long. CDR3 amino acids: CASKGQGYTGELFF. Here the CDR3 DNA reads TGTGCCAGCAAGGGACAGGGCTACACCGGGGAGCTGTTTTTT.

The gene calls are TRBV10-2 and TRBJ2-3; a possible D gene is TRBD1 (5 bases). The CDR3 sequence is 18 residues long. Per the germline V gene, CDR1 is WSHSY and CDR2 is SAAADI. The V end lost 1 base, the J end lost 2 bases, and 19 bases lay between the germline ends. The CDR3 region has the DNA TGCGCCAGCAGTGAGTTTATCGCTTGGGGCAGCCACACAGATACGCAGTATTTT. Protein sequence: CASSEFIAWGSHTDTQYF.

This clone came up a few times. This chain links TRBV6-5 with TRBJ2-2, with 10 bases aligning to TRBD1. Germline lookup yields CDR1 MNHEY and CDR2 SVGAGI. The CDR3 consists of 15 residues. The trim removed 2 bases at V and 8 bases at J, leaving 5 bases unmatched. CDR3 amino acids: CASSYRQGASGELFF. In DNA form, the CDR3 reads TGTGCCAGCAGTTACCGACAGGGGGCATCGGGGGAGCTGTTTTTT.

Here the CDR3 reads CASSHPDKTYGYTF. The DNA of the CDR3 is TGTGCCAGCAGCCACCCCGACAAGACCTATGGCTACACCTTC. The chain combines TRBV4-2 with TRBJ1-2; unclear D gene. Deletions cut 3 bases from V and 4 bases from J, with 12 bases between. CDR3 length equals 14 residues. Germline values: CDR1 LGHNA, CDR2 YNFKEQ.

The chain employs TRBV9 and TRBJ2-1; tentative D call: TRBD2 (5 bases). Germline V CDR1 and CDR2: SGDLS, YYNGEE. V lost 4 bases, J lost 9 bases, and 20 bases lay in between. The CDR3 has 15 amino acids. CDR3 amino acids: CASSPGASPESEQFF. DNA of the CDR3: TGTGCCAGCAGCCCCGGTGCTAGCCCCGAAAGTGAGCAGTTCTTC.

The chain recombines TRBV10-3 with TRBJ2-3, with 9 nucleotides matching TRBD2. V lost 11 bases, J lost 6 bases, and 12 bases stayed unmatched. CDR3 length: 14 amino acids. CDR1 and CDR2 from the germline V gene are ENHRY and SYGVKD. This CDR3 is CAVDSGRITDTQYF. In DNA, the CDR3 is TGTGCCGTTGATAGCGGGAGAATAACGGATACGCAGTATTTT.

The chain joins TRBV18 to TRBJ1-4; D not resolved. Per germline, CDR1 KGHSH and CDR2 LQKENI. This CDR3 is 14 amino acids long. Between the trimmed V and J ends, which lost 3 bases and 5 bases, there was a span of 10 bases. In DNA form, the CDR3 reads TGTGCCAGCTCACCCTACAGTGGAAATGAAAAACTGTTTTTT. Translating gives CASSPYSGNEKLFF.

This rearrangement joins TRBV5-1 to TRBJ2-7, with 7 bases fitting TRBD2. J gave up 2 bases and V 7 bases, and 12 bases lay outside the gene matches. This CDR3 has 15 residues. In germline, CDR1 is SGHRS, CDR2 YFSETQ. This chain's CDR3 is CASGLGGGDPYEQYF. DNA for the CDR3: TGCGCCAGCGGCCTGGGGGGAGGGGATCCCTACGAGCAGTACTTC.

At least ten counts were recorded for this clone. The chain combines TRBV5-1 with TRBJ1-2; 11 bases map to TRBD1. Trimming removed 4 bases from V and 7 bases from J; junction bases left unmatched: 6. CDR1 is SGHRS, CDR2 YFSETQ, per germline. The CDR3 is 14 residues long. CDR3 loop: CASSPGTGGGGYTF. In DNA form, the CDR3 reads TGCGCCAGCAGCCCCGGGACAGGGGGAGGTGGCTACACCTTC.

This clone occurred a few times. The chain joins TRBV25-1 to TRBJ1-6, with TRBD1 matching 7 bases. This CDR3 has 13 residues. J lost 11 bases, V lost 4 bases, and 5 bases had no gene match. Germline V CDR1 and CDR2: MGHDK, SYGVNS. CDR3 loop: CASSGDRVAPLHF. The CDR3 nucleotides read TGTGCCAGCAGTGGTGACAGGGTAGCACCCCTCCACTTT.

CDR3 residues: CASSLTVSGTANNEQFF. In DNA, the CDR3 is TGCGCCAGCAGCTTGACCGTATCGGGGACAGCCAACAATGAGCAGTTCTTC. The chain links TRBV5-1 to TRBJ2-1; 7 bases map to TRBD1. V shed 1 base, J shed 5 bases, and the junction held 12 bases outside the gene matches. Per the germline V gene, CDR1 is SGHRS and CDR2 is YFSETQ. This CDR3 has 17 amino acids. The full variable domain, completed using reference TRBV5-1 and TRBJ2-1, is KAGVTQTPRYLIKTRGQQVTLSCSPISGHRSVSWYQQTPGQGLQFLFEYFSETQRNKGNFPGRFSGRQFSNSRSEMNVSTLELGDSALYLCASSLTVSGTANNEQFFGPGTRLTVL.